The present entry profiles one T cell receptor beta chain with its context. The antigen remains unidentified. The entry originates in a study of T-cell reconstitution after alpha-beta-depleted transplantation in children. Broader study findings: Some patients' high day-60 TCRbeta diversity was traced to surviving recipient T cells and thymic progenitors. At the one-year point after transplant, T-cell counts and TCRbeta diversity were found to come mostly from T cells that had been newly produced. Roughly two months post-transplant, alpha-beta T cells reportedly originated from several hundred graft clones that had expanded.

The CDR3 totals 14 residues. V shed 9 bases and J 3 bases; nucleotides not matched to a gene: 7. Unique molecular identifiers were incorporated when the TCRbeta library was constructed. TCRdb re-called the PCR reads through MiXCR, storing one row per CDR3 protein. The repertoire includes over 200,000 distinct CDR3 sequences, roughly a tenth of them detected once, and roughly 27% sits in the top ten. This TCR derives from a child younger than two with acute myeloid leukemia, due to receive a stem cell transplant. The chain links TRBV12-3 or TRBV12-4 to TRBJ2-1; 8 nucleotides agree with TRBD2. Here the sequenced sample was PBMCs, taken before TCRalphabeta/CD19-depleted stem cell transplant. The CDR3, as DNA: TGTGCCAGTCGCTTAACTAGCGGCTACAATGAGCAGTTCTTC. Its translation: CASRLTSGYNEQFF.